This TCR beta chain was sequenced in a study of T cells in women clearing cervical HPV infection. Across the whole study: Controls were women whose single incident HPV16 infection cleared within 12 months without precancer or cancer. General observations from the study: CIN3+ cases had significantly higher TCR richness than controls; evenness did not differ. Controls had more TRBV6-7 (approximately 0.15%) than cases (roughly 0.11%).

As for this clone: Antigen unknown. Coverage ceases 3 residues before the CDR3 finishes, and the germline J gene fills in the end.

TCRdb keeps only in-frame clones here, not all; method: immunoSEQ multiplex PCR. Its table records 20,000 to 30,000 clones. This CDR3 region has 14 residues. Germline CDR1 DFQATT, CDR2 SNEGSKA (reference sequence). Trimming removed 4 bases at V and 1 base at J, with 10 bases between. The sequencing input was blood buffy coat. The V and J genes are TRBV20-1 and TRBJ1-4; D gene unclear. The sequence was obtained from a woman aged 18-70 years with a cervical HPV16 infection that either progressed to CIN3+ or cleared (not recorded which). The CDR3 region is CSATNKITNEKLFF. Incomplete CDR3 DNA: TGCAGTGCTACCAACAAGATAACTAATGAAAAA.